Presented here are 13 T cell receptor beta chains from one specimen sequenced in a study of T cell responses to AZD1222 COVID-19 vaccine. This table comes from immunoSEQ multiplex PCR, and its TCRdb copy is limited to in-frame clones, with some not included. The sample yields some 99,000 clones, roughly 86% seen once. This sample comprised peripheral blood, obtained 28 days after the second AZD1222 dose. Every receptor here comes from an adult who received the AZD1222 COVID-19 vaccine.

The V gene is TRBV11-2, the J gene TRBJ2-7, with 10 nucleotides matching TRBD1. V dropped 4 bases and J dropped 3; count of bases not matched to a gene: 3. From germline, CDR1 is SGHAT and CDR2 FQNNGV. This CDR3 comprises 14 residues. The CDR3 is CASSSGQGIYEQYF. CDR3 DNA sequence: TGTGCCAGCAGCTCGGGACAGGGGATCTACGAGCAGTACTTC. Based on the CDR3 plus reference TRBV11-2 and TRBJ2-7, the full variable domain is EAGVAQSPRYKIIEKRQSVAFWCNPISGHATLYWYQQILGQGPKLLIQFQNNGVVDDSQLPKDRFSAERLKGVDSTLKIQPAKLEDSAVYLCASSSGQGIYEQYFGPGTRLTVT.

This clone was found once. The genes are TRBV2 and TRBJ1-2; D is ambiguous. Germline-derived CDR1 and CDR2 are SNHLY and FYNNEI. V lost 0 bases and J lost 4, with 9 bases in between. The length of the CDR3 is 14 residues. DNA of the CDR3: TGTGCCAGCAGTGAAGCTTTGGCAGCCTATGGCTACACCTTC. Its protein is CASSEALAAYGYTF.

This sequence joins TRBV6-6 and TRBJ1-3; D is undetermined. The V gene lost 6 bases and the J gene lost 0 bases, with 12 bases spanning the gap. Germline assignment: CDR1 MNHNY and CDR2 SVGAGI (reference sequence). The CDR3 runs 15 residues. The CDR3 here is CASRGDGISGNTIYF. CDR3 bases: TGTGCCAGCAGGGGCGACGGAATCTCTGGAAACACCATATATTTT.

The chain carries TRBV18 and TRBJ1-2, with D unresolved. V lost 3 bases and J lost 2, with 13 bases in between. CDR1 is KGHSH and CDR2 is LQKENI in the germline V gene. The CDR3 is 15 amino acids. The CDR3 spells CASSPEGTSNYGYTF. The CDR3 DNA is TGTGCCAGCTCACCTGAAGGCACCTCAAACTATGGCTACACCTTC.

This chain links TRBV6-1 with TRBJ1-2; no reliable D call. CDR1 and CDR2 from the germline V gene are MNHNS and SASEGT. Trimming shortened V by 2 bases and J by 3 bases, and 7 bases separated the two germline ends. The CDR3 is made up of 13 amino acids. The CDR3 protein is CASSERGDYGYTF. CDR3 nucleotide sequence: TGTGCCAGCAGTGAACGGGGAGACTATGGCTACACCTTC.

J is TRBJ2-5 and V is TRBV6-5; D remains ambiguous. The V gene lost 6 bases and the J gene lost 2 bases, with 7 bases spanning the gap. The CDR3 totals 12 residues. The germline V gene has CDR1 MNHEY and CDR2 SVGAGI. For the CDR3, the DNA is TGTGCCAGCAGCAGAGATCAAGAGACCCAGTACTTC. Protein: CASSRDQETQYF.

The chain uses TRBV7-9 and TRBJ2-1; 10 nucleotides align to TRBD2. This CDR3 is built from 15 residues. V lost 1 base to trimming and J lost 3 bases; unmatched junction nucleotides: 0. The germline CDR1 and CDR2 sequences are SEHNR and FQNEAQ (reference sequence). Written as DNA, the CDR3 is TGTGCCAGCAGCTTAGTAGCGGGGGGCTACAATGAGCAGTTCTTC. Protein sequence: CASSLVAGGYNEQFF. Combining the CDR3 with reference TRBV7-9 and TRBJ2-1 gives the whole variable domain DTGVSQNPRHKITKRGQNVTFRCDPISEHNRLYWYRQTLGQGPEFLTYFQNEAQLEKSRLLSDRFSAERPKGSFSTLEIQRTEQGDSAMYLCASSLVAGGYNEQFFGPGTRLTVL.

V and J are TRBV2 and TRBJ2-1; no clear D. CDR3 length: 15 residues. Trimming cost V 1 base and J 9 bases, with 16 bases left between them. The germline gives CDR1 SNHLY, CDR2 FYNNEI. CDR3 in amino acids: CASSEGRPEFSEQFF. CDR3 nucleotides: TGTGCCAGCAGTGAAGGTCGGCCCGAATTCAGTGAGCAGTTCTTC.

The chain links TRBV6-1 to TRBJ1-2, with a weak D call TRBD1 (6 bases). V lost 3 bases to trimming and J lost 4 bases, with 12 bases between them. CDR1 and CDR2 from the germline V gene are MNHNS and SASEGT. This CDR3 spans 14 amino acids. CDR3 in amino acids: CASSEDRNSYGYTF. The CDR3 nucleotides read TGTGCCAGCAGTGAGGACAGAAACAGCTATGGCTACACCTTC.

V usage is TRBV5-1 and J usage is TRBJ1-1; D not certain. V dropped 0 bases and J dropped 2 bases, with 5 bases sitting between them. Germline V gives CDR1 SGHRS, CDR2 YFSETQ. The CDR3 totals 13 residues. The CDR3 bases are TGCGCCAGCAGCTTGGCCTCTAACACTGAAGCTTTCTTT. It translates to CASSLASNTEAFF.

The chain recombines TRBV27 with TRBJ1-3; D may be TRBD1 (5 bases). There are 14 residues in the CDR3. Trimming pared 9 bases from V and 0 bases from J, leaving 12 bases between. The germline V gene has CDR1 MNHEY and CDR2 SMNVEV (reference sequence). The DNA for the CDR3 is TGTGCCAGTTGGGACCGGAGCTCTGGAAACACCATATATTTT. As protein: CASWDRSSGNTIYF.

This clone has just one count. This chain joins TRBV3-1 (or the pseudogene TRBV3-2) and TRBJ2-1; TRBD2 aligns across 14 bases. Trimming cost V 4 bases and J 6 bases; bases outside gene matches: 11. This CDR3 comprises 18 residues. The V gene's germline CDR1 is LGHDT and CDR2 YNNKEL (reference sequence). The CDR3 protein is CASSRRLAGGPSANEQFF. DNA for the CDR3: TGTGCCAGCAGCCGAAGACTAGCGGGAGGGCCGAGTGCCAATGAGCAGTTCTTC.

DNA of the CDR3: TGTGCCAGCAGCCAAGACCGAGTTTTCTCCTACGAGCAGTACTTC. Translated: CASSQDRVFSYEQYF. The chain links TRBV3-1 (or the pseudogene TRBV3-2) to TRBJ2-7, with D unclear. Trimming removed 0 bases from V and 0 bases from J, with 9 bases in between. CDR3 length: 15 residues. Germline V gene data show CDR1 as LGHDT and CDR2 as YNNKEL (reference sequence).